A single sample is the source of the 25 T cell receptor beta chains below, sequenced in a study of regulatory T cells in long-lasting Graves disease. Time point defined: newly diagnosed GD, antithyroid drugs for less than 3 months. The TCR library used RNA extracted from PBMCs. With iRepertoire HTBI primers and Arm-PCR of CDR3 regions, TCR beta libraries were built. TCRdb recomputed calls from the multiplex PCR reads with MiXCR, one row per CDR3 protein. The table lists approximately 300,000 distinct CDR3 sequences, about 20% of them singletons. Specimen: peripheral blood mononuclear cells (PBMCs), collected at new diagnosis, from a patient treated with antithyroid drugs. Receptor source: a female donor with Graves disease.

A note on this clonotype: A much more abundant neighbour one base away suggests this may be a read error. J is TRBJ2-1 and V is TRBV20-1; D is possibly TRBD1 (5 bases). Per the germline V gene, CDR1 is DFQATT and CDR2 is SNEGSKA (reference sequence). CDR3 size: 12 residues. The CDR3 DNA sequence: TGCAGTGCGAAGGGGTCCTACAATGAGCAGGTCTTC. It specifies CSAKGSYNEQVF.

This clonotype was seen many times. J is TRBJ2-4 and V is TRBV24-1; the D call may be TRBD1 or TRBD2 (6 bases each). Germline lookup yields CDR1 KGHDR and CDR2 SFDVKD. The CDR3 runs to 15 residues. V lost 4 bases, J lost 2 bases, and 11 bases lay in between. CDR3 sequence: CATSDSGATKNIQYF. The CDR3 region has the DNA TGTGCCACCAGTGACTCGGGGGCGACCAAAAACATTCAGTACTTC.

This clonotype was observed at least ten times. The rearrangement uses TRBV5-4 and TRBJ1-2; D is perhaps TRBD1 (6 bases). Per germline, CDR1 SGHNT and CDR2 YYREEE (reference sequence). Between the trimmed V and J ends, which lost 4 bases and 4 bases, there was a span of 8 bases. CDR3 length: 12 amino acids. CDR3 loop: CASSPDSYGYTF. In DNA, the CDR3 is TGTGCCAGCAGCCCGGACAGCTATGGCTACACCTTC.

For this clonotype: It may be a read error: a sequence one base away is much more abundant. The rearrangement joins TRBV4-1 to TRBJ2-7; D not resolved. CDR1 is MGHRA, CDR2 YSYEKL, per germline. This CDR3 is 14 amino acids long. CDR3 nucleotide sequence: TGCGCCAGCAGCCCGGTATCCAAGTCCTTCGAGCAGTACTTC. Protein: CASSPVSKSFEQYF.

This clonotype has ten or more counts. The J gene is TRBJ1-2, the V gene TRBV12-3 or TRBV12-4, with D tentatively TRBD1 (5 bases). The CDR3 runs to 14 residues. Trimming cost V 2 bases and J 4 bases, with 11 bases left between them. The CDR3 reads CASSLYGGIYGYTF. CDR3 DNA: TGTGCCAGCAGTTTATATGGGGGTATCTATGGCTACACCTTC.

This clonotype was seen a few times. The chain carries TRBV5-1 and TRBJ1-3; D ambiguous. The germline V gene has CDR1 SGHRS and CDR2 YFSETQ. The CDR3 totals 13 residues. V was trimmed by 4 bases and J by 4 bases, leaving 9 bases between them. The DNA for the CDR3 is TGCGCCAGCAGCACAATCGCGGGAAACACCATATATTTT. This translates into CASSTIAGNTIYF.

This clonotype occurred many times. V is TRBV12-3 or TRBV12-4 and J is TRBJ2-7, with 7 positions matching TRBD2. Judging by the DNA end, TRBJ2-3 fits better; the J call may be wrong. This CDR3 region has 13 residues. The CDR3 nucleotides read TGTGCCAGTAATTTAGGGAGGGTTGATACGCAGTATTTT. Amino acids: CASNLGRVDTQYF.

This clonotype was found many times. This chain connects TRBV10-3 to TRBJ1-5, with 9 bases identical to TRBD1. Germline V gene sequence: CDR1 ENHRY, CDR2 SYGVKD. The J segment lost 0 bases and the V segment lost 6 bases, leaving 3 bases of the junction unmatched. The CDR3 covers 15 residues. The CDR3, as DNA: TGTGCCATCAGCCCGGGACAGGGTAGCAATCAGCCCCAGCATTTT. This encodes CAISPGQGSNQPQHF.

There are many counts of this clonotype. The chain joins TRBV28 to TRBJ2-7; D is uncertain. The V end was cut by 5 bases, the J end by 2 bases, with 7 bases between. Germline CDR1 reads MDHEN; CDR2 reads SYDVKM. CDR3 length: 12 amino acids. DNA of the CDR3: TGTGCCAGCAGTCCGGGCCCCTACGAGCAGTACTTC. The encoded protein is CASSPGPYEQYF. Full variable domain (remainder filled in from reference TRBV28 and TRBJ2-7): DVKVTQSSRYLVKRTGEKVFLECVQDMDHENMFWYRQDPGLGLRLIYFSYDVKMKEKGDIPEGYSVSREKKERFSLILESASTNQTSMYLCASSPGPYEQYFGPGTRLTVT.

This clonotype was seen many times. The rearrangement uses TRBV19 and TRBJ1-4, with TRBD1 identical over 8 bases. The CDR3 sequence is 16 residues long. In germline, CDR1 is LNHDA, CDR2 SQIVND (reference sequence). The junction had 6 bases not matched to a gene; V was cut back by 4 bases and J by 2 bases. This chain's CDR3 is CASSRDRDRTNEKLFF. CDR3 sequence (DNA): TGTGCCAGTAGTAGAGACCGGGACAGGACTAATGAAAAACTGTTTTTT.

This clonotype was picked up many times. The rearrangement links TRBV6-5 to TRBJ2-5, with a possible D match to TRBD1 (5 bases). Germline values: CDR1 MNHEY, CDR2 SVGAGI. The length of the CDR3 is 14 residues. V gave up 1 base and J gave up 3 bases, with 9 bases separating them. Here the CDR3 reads CASSYYQGEETQYF. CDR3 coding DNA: TGTGCCAGCAGTTACTACCAGGGCGAAGAGACCCAGTACTTC.

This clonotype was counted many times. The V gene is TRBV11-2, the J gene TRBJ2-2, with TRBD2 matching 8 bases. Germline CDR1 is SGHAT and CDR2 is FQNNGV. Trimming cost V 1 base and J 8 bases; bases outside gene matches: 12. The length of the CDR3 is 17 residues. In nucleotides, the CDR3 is TGTGCCAGCAGCTTAGCCCAAAGCGGGAGCTTGTCGGGGGAGCTGTTTTTT. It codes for CASSLAQSGSLSGELFF.

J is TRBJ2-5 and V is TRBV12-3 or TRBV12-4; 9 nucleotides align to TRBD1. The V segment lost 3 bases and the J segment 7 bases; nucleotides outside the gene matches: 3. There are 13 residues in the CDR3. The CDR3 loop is CASSLEDRGTQYF. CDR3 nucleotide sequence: TGTGCCAGCAGTTTGGAGGACAGGGGGACCCAGTACTTC.

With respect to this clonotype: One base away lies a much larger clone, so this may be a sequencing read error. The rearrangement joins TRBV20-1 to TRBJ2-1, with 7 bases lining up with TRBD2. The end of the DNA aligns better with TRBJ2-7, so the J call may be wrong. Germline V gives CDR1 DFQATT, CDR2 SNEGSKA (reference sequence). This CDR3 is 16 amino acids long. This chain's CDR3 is CSARDLEAGVDNEQYF. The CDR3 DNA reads TGCAGTGCTAGAGATTTGGAGGCGGGAGTTGATAATGAGCAGTACTTC.

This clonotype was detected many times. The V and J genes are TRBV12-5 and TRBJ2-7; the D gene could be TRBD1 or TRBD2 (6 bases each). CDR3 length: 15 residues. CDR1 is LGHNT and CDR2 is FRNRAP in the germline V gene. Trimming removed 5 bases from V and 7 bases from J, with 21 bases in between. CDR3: CASGARKLEGGEQYF. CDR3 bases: TGTGCTAGTGGTGCACGTAAGCTAGAAGGGGGGGAGCAGTACTTC. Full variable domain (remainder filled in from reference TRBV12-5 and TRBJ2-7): DARVTQTPRHKVTEMGQEVTMRCQPILGHNTVFWYRQTMMQGLELLAYFRNRAPLDDSGMPKDRFSAEMPDATLATLKIQPSEPRDSAVYFCASGARKLEGGEQYFGPGTRLTVT.

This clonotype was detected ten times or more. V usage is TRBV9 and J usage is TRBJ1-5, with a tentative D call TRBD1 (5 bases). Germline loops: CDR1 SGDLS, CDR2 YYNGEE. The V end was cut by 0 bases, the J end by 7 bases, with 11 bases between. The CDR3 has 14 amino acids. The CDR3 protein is CASSVGVGGQPQHF. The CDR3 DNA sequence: TGTGCCAGCAGCGTAGGGGTGGGGGGACAGCCCCAGCATTTT. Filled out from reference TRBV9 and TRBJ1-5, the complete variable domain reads DSGVTQTPKHLITATGQRVTLRCSPRSGDLSVYWYQQSLDQGLQFLIQYYNGEERAKGNILERFSAQQFPDLHSELNLSSLELGDSALYFCASSVGVGGQPQHFGDGTRLSIL.

As DNA, the CDR3 is TGTGCCAGCAGTTTGGCTAGCGGGAGCCGCACAGATACGCAGTATTTT. This encodes CASSLASGSRTDTQYF. The rearrangement uses TRBV28 and TRBJ2-3; 10 bases line up with TRBD2. This CDR3 region has 16 residues. The germline V gene has CDR1 MDHEN and CDR2 SYDVKM. The V gene end was trimmed by 3 bases and the J gene end by 1 base; junction bases not matched to a gene: 4.

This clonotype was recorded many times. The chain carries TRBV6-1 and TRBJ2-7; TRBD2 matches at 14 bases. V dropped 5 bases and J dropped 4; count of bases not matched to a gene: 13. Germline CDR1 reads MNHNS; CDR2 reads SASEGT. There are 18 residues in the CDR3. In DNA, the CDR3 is TGTGCCAGCAGTACCAGGGTCACGGGGACTAGCGGGAGATACGAGCAGTACTTC. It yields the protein CASSTRVTGTSGRYEQYF.

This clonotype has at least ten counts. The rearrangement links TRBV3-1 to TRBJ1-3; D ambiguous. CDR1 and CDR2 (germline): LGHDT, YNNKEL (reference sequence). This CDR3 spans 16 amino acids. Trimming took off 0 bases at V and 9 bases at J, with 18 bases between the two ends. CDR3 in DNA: TGTGCCAGCAGCCAAGATGACCCTTCCTTCGACGGCACCATATATTTT. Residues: CASSQDDPSFDGTIYF.

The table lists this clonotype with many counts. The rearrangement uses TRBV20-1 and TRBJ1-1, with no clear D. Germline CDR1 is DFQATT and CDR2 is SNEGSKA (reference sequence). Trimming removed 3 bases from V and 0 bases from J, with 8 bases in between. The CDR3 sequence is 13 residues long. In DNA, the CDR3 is TGCAGTGCTAGTTCCACCATGAACACTGAAGCTTTCTTT. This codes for CSASSTMNTEAFF.

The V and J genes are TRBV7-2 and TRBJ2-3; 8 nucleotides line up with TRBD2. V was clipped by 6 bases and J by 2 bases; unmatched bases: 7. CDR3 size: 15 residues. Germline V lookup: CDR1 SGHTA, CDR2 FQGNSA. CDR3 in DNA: TGTGCCAGCAGACCGTCGGGGGGGCCCACAGATACGCAGTATTTT. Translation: CASRPSGGPTDTQYF. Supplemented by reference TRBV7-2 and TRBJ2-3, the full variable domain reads GAGVSQSPSNKVTEKGKDVELRCDPISGHTALYWYRQSLGQGLEFLIYFQGNSAPDKSGLPSDRFSAERTGGSVSTLTIQRTQQEDSAVYLCASRPSGGPTDTQYFGPGTRLTVL.

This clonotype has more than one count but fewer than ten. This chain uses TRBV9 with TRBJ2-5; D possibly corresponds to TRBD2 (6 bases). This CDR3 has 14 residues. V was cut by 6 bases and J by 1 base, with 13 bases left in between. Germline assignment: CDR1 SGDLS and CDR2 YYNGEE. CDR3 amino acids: CASNEAGFQETQYF. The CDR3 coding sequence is TGTGCCAGCAATGAAGCGGGTTTCCAAGAGACCCAGTACTTC.

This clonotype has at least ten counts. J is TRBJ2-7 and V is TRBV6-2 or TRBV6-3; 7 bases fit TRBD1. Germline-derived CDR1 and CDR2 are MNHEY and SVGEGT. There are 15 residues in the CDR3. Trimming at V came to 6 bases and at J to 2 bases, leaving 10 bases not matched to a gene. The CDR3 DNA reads TGTGCCAGCAGCCCTAGGACAGGTCGCGCCTACGAGCAGTACTTC. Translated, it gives CASSPRTGRAYEQYF.

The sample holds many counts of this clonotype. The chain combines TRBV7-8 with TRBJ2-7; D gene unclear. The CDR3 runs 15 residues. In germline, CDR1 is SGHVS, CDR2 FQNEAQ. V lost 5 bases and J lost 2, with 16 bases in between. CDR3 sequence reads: CASSPRSRLAYEQYF. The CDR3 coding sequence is TGTGCCAGCAGCCCGAGATCCAGGTTGGCCTACGAGCAGTACTTC.

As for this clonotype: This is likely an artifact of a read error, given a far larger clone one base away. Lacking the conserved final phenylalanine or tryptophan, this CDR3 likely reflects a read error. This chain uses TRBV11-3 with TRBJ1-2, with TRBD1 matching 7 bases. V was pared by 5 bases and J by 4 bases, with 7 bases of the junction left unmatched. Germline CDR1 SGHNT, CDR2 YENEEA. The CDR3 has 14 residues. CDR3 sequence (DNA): TGTGCCAGCAGCCCGACAGGGCGGGTCTATGGCTACACCTCC. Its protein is CASSPTGRVYGYTS.